This T cell receptor beta chain was identified during a study of T cell responses to AZD1222 COVID-19 vaccine. Study-wide findings and caveats: Clonal diversity was possibly underestimated, and the donors were mostly white British, with more females. Seropositive AZD1222 recipients at baseline numbered only five or six. Dominant at 160-218 and 743-854, vaccine-associated CD4 TCRs also spanned spike.

Notes on this clone: Its antigen is not known.

V trimming: 3 bases; J trimming: 1 base; junction bases outside the gene matches: 0. CDR3 length: 13 residues. Germline assignment: CDR1 SGHRS and CDR2 YFSETQ. Sequencing used immunoSEQ multiplex PCR; TCRdb keeps in-frame clones, though not all of them. The data hold about 94,000 clones, with around 84% observed a single time. The input for sequencing was peripheral blood, taken 28 days after the second AZD1222 dose. This clonotype originated in an adult who received the AZD1222 COVID-19 vaccine. The genes are TRBV5-1 and TRBJ2-5, with TRBD1 matching 7 bases. The CDR3 reads CASSWDSQETQYF. CDR3 DNA sequence: TGCGCCAGCAGCTGGGACAGCCAAGAGACCCAGTACTTC.